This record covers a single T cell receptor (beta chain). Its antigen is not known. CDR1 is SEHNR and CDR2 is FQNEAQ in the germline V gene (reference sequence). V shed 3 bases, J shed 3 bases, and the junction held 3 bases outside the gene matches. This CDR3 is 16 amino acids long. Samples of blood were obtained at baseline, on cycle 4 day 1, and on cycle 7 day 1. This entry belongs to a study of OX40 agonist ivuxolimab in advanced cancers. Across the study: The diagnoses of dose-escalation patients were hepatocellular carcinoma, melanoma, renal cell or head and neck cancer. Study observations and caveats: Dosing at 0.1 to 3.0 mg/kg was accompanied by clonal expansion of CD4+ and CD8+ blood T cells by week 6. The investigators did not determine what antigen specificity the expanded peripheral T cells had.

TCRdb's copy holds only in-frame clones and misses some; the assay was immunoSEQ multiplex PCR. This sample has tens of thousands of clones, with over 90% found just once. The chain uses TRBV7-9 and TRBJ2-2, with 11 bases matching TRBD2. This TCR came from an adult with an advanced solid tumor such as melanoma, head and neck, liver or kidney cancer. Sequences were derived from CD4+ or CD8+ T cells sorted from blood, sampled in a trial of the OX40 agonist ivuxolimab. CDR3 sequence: CASSLGTSGYTGELFF. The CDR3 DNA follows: TGTGCCAGCAGCTTGGGGACTAGCGGATACACCGGGGAGCTGTTTTTT.